This T cell receptor beta chain was recovered during a study of T cell repertoires in cytomegalovirus infection. Whole-study context: It was the public TCR beta signatures that indicated both CMV infection and matching HLA type.

Overall study results and limits: HLA-C-restricted, CMV-specific TCR beta clonotypes were dominant ex vivo. Public TCR beta family frequency separated CMV-and-HLA carriers, including in an independent cohort.

Germline CDR1 and CDR2: SGHTA and FQGNSA. The CDR3 is 16 amino acids. This clonotype came up many times. The antigen is undetermined. One end of the junction does not line up with germline, which may come from a read error. Each CDR3 protein gets one entry after TCRdb re-called the reads with MiXCR. The sample has a few hundred thousand distinct CDR3 sequences, about a sixth seen once; the top ten hold around 8.6%. The clonotype was recovered from a human donor in good health (CMV status not recorded). Some clones in this sample may be carry-over from other donors' samples. The V gene is TRBV7-2, the J gene TRBJ2-1; TRBD2 matches at 8 bases. Sequencing was performed on PBMCs. The CDR3 sequence is CASGFSGASSYNEQFF. CDR3 in DNA: TGTGCCAGCGGCTTTAGCGGGGCCAGCTCCTACAATGAGCAGTTCTTC.